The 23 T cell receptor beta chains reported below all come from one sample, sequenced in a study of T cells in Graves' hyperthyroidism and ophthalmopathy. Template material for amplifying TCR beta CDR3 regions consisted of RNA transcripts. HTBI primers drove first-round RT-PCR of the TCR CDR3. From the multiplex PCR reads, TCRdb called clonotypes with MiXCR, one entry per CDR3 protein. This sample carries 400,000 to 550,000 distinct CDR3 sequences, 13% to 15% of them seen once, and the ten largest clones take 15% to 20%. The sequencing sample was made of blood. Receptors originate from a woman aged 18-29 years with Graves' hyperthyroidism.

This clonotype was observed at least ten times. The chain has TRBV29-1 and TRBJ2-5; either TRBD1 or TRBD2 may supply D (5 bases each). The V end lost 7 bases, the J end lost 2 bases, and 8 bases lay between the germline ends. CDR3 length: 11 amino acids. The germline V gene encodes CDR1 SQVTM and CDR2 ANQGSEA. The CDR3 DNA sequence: TGCAGCGCGGGGCTGCAAGAGACCCAGTACTTC. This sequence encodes CSAGLQETQYF.

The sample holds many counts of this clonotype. The CDR3 sequence is CATSDSRTSGRAQETQYF. The CDR3 DNA reads TGTGCCACCAGTGATTCCCGGACTAGCGGGAGGGCGCAGGAGACCCAGTACTTC. The chain couples TRBV24-1 to TRBJ2-5, with 15 bases lining up with TRBD2. V lost 2 bases to trimming and J lost 5 bases; unmatched junction nucleotides: 8. The CDR3 totals 18 residues. The germline CDR1 and CDR2 sequences are KGHDR and SFDVKD.

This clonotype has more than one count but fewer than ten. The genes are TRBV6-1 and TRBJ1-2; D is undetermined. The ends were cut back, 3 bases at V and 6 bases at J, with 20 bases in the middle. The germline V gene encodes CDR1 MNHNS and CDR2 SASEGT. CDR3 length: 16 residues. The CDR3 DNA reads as TGTGCCAGCAGTGATGCTGTTGGGCATTTTGCGGATGGCTACACCTTC. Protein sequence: CASSDAVGHFADGYTF.

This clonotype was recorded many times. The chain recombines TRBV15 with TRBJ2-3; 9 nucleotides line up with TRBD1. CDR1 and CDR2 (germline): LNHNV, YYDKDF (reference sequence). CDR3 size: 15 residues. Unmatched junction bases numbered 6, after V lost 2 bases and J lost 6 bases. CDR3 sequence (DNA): TGTGCCACCAGCAGATTAGTACAGGGGGCCGATACGCAGTATTTT. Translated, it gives CATSRLVQGADTQYF.

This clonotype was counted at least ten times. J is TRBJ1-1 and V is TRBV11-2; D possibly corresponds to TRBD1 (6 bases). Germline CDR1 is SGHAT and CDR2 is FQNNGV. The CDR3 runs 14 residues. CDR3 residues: CAIGGGIMNTEAFF. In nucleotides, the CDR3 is TGTGCGATAGGGGGGGGGATCATGAACACTGAAGCTTTCTTT.

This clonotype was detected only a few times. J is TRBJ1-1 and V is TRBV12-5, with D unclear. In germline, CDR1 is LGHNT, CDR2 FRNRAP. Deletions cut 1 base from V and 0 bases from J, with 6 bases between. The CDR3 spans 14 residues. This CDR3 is CASGLGVMNTEAFF. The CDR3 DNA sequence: TGTGCTAGTGGTTTGGGCGTAATGAACACTGAAGCTTTCTTT. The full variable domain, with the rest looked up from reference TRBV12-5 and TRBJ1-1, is DARVTQTPRHKVTEMGQEVTMRCQPILGHNTVFWYRQTMMQGLELLAYFRNRAPLDDSGMPKDRFSAEMPDATLATLKIQPSEPRDSAVYFCASGLGVMNTEAFFGQGTRLTVV.

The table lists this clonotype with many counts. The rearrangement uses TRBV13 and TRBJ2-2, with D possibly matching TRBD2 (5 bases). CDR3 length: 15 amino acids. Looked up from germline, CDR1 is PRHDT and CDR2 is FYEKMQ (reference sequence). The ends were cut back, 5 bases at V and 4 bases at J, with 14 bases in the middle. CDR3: CASSPPLATTGELFF. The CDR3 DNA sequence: TGTGCCAGCAGCCCCCCCTTAGCGACCACCGGGGAGCTGTTTTTT.

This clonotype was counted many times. The CDR3 reads CASSRTTGRRTDTQYF. CDR3 coding DNA: TGTGCCAGCAGCCGAACCACAGGGCGGAGGACAGATACGCAGTATTTT. The J gene is TRBJ2-3, the V gene TRBV7-9, with D tentatively TRBD1 (6 bases). Deletions cut 5 bases from V and 3 bases from J, with 18 bases between. This CDR3 is 16 amino acids long. Germline-derived CDR1 and CDR2 are SEHNR and FQNEAQ (reference sequence).

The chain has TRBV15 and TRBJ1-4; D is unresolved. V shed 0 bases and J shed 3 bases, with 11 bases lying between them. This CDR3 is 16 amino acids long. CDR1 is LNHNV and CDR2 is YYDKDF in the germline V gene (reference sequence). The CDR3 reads CATSRDPGMANEKLFF. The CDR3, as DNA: TGTGCCACCAGCAGAGATCCGGGGATGGCTAATGAAAAACTGTTTTTT.

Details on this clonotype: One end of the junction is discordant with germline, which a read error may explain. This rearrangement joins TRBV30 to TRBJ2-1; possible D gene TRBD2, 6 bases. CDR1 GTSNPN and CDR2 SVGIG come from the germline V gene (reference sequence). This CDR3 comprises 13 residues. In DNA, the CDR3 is TGTACCTGGGTCGGGAGCACTTACAATGAGCAGTTCTTC. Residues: CTWVGSTYNEQFF.

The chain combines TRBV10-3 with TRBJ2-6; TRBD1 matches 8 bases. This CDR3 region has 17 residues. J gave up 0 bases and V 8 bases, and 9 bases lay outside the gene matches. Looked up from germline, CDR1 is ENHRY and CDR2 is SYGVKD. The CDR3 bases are TGTGCCATCGGATGGGGACAGGCATTCTCTGGGGCCAACGTCCTGACTTTC. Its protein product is CAIGWGQAFSGANVLTF.

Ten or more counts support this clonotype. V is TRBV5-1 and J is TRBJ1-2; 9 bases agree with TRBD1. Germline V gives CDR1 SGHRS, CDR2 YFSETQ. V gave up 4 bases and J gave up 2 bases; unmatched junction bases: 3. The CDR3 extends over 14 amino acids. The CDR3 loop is CASSTDRGNYGYTF. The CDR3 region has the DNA TGCGCCAGCAGCACGGACAGGGGAAACTATGGCTACACCTTC.

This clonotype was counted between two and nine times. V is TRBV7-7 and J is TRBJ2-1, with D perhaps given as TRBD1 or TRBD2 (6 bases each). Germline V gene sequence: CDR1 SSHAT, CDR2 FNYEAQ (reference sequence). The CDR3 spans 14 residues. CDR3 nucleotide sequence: TGTGCTGCTCCACACCCCGGGGGCAACAATGAGCAGTTCTTC. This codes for CAAPHPGGNNEQFF.

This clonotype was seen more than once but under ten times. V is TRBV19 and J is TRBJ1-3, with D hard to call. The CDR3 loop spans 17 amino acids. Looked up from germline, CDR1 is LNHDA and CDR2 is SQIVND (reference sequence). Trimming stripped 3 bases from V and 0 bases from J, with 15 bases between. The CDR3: CASSIMAGLNSGNTIYF. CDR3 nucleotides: TGTGCCAGTAGTATTATGGCGGGCCTCAACTCTGGAAACACCATATATTTT.

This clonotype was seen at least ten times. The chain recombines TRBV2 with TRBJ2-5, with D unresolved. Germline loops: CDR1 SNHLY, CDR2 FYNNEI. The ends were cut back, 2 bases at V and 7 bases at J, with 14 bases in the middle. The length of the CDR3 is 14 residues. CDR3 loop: CASSETVARWTQYF. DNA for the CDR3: TGTGCCAGCAGTGAAACGGTTGCGAGATGGACCCAGTACTTC.

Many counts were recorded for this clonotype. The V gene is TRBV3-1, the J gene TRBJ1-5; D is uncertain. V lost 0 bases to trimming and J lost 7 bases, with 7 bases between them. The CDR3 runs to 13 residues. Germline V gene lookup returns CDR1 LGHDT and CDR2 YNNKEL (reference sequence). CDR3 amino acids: CASSQDWGQPQHF. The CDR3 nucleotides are TGTGCCAGCAGCCAAGATTGGGGACAGCCCCAGCATTTT.

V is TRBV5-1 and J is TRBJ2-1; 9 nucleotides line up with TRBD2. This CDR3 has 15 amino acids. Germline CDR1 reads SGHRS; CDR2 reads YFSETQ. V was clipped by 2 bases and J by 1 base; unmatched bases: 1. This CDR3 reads CASSFSGGSYNEQFF. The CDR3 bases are TGCGCCAGCAGCTTCAGCGGGGGGTCCTACAATGAGCAGTTCTTC.

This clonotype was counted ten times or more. The CDR3 nucleotides read TGTGCCAGCAGCGGAATTGACAGGGGTAGTTTCTCTGGGGCCAACGTCCTGACTTTC. This codes for CASSGIDRGSFSGANVLTF. The chain combines TRBV9 with TRBJ2-6; 8 bases are shared with TRBD1. This CDR3 contains 19 residues. Germline CDR1 is SGDLS and CDR2 is YYNGEE. V trimming: 3 bases; J trimming: 0 bases; junction bases outside the gene matches: 11.

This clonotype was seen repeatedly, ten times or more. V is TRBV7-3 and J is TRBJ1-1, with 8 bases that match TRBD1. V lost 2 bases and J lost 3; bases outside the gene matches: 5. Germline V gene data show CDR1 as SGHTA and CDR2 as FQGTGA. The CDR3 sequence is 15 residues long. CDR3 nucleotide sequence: TGTGCCAGCAGCTTAGGGACAGGACGGCACACTGAAGCTTTCTTT. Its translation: CASSLGTGRHTEAFF.

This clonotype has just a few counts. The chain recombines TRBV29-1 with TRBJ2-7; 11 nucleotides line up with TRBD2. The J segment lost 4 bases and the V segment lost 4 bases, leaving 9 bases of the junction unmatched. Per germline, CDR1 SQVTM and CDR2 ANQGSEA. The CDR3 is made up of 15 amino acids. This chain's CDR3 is CSVVGGASGGYEQYF. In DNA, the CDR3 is TGCAGCGTTGTAGGGGGGGCTAGCGGGGGGTACGAGCAGTACTTC.

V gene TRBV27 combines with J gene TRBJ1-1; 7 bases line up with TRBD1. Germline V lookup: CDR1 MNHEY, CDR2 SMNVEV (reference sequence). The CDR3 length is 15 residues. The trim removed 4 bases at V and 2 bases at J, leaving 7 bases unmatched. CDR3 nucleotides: TGTGCCAGCAGTTGGTCCAGGGGGGTCAACACTGAAGCTTTCTTT. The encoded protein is CASSWSRGVNTEAFF.

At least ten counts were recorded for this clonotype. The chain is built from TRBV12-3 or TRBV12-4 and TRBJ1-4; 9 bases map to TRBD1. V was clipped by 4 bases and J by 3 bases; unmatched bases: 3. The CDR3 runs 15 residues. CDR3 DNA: TGTGCCAGCAGTTCCACAGGGGGCTCTAATGAAAAACTGTTTTTT. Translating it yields CASSSTGGSNEKLFF.

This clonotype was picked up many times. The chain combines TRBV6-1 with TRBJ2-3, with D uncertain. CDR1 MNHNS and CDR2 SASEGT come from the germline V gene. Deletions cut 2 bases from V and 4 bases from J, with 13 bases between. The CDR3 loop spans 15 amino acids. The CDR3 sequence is CASSEPPNIPDTQYF. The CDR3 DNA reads TGTGCCAGCAGTGAACCCCCTAATATCCCAGATACGCAGTATTTT.